This record looks at one T cell receptor (beta chain) sequence and its context. The antigen remains unidentified. The CDR3 spans 14 residues. Trimming removed 5 bases at V and 1 base at J, with 11 bases between. Constant-segment primers were used for 5'RACE, and the resulting TCR alpha and TCR beta cDNA libraries carried sample barcodes and UMIs. MiXCR was run by TCRdb on the 5' RACE reads, yielding one entry per CDR3 protein. The table has nearly 250,000 distinct CDR3 sequences, approximately 15% seen once. These data originate in a study of T-cell memory formation after mild COVID-19. Study background: Largely donor-specific sequence clusters came from two donors. Whole-study results and caveats: Clones that contracted from day 15 to 85 were balanced CD4/CD8, while later expanders leaned CD4+.

V usage is TRBV12-3 or TRBV12-4 and J usage is TRBJ1-1; D call uncertain. Input material: PBMCs or a T cell subset sorted from them (not recorded which). The sequence was obtained from an adult woman who had mild COVID-19 (a few samples of this study predate the infection). Cell type and time point are not known. Written as DNA, the CDR3 is TGTGCCAGCAGTCTCCGGACGGAGAACACTGAAGCTTTCTTT. It specifies CASSLRTENTEAFF.